This T cell receptor beta chain was recorded in a study of blood T cell repertoires in COVID-19. For the study at large: Sample material is recorded as cDNA or gDNA derived from T cells, B-cell-depleted T cells, or PBMCs.

The V gene's germline CDR1 is SGHDT and CDR2 YYEEEE. This CDR3 has 13 amino acids. Trimming cost V 3 bases and J 6 bases; bases outside gene matches: 5. Here immunoSEQ multiplex PCR was the method, and the copy in TCRdb shows in-frame clones only, minus some. The top ten clones hold less than 4% of a sample with 200,000 to 250,000 clones, about four fifths of them seen once. This TCR was recovered from a woman aged 18 to 35 with acute or convalescent COVID-19. V and J are TRBV5-6 and TRBJ1-1; TRBD1 aligns across 7 bases. The sample was peripheral blood. In DNA form, the CDR3 reads TGTGCCAGCAGCTGGGGACAGCAAGCTGAAGCTTTCTTT. Its translation: CASSWGQQAEAFF.